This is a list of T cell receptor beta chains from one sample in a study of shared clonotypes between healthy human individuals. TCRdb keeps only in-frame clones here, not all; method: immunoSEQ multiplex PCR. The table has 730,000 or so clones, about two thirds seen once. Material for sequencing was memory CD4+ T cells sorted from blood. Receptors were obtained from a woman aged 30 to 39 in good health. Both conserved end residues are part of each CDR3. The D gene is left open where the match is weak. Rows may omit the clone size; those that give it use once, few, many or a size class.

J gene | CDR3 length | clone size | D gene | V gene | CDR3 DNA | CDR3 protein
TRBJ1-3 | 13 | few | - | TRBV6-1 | TGTGCCAGCAGTGAAAACTCTGGAAACACCATATATTTT | CASSENSGNTIYF
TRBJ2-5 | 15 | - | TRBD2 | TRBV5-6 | TGTGCCAGCGGATCAGCGGGAGGGCCGGTAGAGACCCAGTACTTC | CASGSAGGPVETQYF
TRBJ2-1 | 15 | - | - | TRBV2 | TGTGCCAGCAGTTGGACGATGAGCTCCTACAATGAGCAGTTCTTC | CASSWTMSSYNEQFF
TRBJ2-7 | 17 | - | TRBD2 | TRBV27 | TGTGCCAGCAGTTTAGCCCCCGGACTAGCGGTGGGGCGGGAGCAGTACTTC | CASSLAPGLAVGREQYF
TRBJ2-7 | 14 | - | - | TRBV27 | TGTGCCAGCAGTGCGGCGGGGCCTCTCTACGAGCAGTACTTC | CASSAAGPLYEQYF
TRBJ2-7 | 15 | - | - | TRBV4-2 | TGTGCCAGCAGCCAAGAAGAGGGACTTTCCTACGAGCAGTACTTC | CASSQEEGLSYEQYF
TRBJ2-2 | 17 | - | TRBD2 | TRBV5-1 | TGCGCCAGCAGCCGATGGACTAGCGGGAGGGCCACCGGGGAGCTGTTTTTT | CASSRWTSGRATGELFF
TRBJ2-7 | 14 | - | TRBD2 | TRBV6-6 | TGTGCCACCCGGGGGGGAGCGGTCACCTACGAGCAGTACTTC | CATRGGAVTYEQYF
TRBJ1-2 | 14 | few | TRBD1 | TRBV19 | TGTGCCAGTAGTATGCGGGGACAGTCCGCTGGCTACACCTTC | CASSMRGQSAGYTF
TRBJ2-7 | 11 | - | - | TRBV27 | TGTGCCAGCAGTTACCTAAGGGAGCAGTACTTC | CASSYLREQYF
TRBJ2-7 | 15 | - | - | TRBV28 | TGTGCCAGCAGGCCATGGGACCCAGGCTCCTACGAGCAGTACTTC | CASRPWDPGSYEQYF
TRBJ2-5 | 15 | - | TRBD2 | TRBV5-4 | TGTGCCAGCAGCTCCGGGGGAGGGCCAGGTGAGACCCAGTACTTC | CASSSGGGPGETQYF
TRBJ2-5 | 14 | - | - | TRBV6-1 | TGTGCCAGCAGTGAAGCCGCTGGTCTCGAGACCCAGTACTTC | CASSEAAGLETQYF
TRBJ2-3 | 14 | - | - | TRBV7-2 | TGTGCCAGCAGCACAGGACTTATCACAGATACGCAGTATTTT | CASSTGLITDTQYF
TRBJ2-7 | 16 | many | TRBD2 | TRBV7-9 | TGTGCCAGCAGCTTAATTCAAACGGGAGGGTCCTACGAGCAGTACTTC | CASSLIQTGGSYEQYF
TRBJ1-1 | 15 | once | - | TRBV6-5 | TGTGCCAGCAGTTACACCCAGGCGGAGAACACTGAAGCTTTCTTT | CASSYTQAENTEAFF
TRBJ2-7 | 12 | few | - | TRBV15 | TGTGCCACCAGCAGATCTAGAAGCGAGCAGTACTTC | CATSRSRSEQYF
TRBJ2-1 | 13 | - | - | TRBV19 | TGTGCCAGCACAGGGTATTCTAACAATGAGCAGTTCTTC | CASTGYSNNEQFF
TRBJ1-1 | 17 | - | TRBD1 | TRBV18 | TGTGCCAGCTCACCACAAAGGACAGGGGGGGAATATTTGGGAGCTTTCTTT | CASSPQRTGGEYLGAFF
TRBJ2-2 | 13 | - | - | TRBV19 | TGTGCCAGTAGAGGACAAGGACCCGGGGAGCTGTTTTTT | CASRGQGPGELFF
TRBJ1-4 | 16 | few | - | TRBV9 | TGTGCCAGCAGCGTACGGAGCGCTGGGGGTATTGAAAAACTGTTTTTT | CASSVRSAGGIEKLFF
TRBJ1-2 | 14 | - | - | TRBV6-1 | TGTGCCAGCAGTGAACAGGGGACTAACTATGGCTACACCTTC | CASSEQGTNYGYTF
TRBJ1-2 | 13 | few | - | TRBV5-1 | TGCGCCAGCAGCTTGGACAGGGCGTATGGCTACACCTTC | CASSLDRAYGYTF
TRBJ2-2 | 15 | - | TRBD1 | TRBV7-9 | TGTGCCAGCGGCAAGGGGGCTGGTTTGACCGGGGAGCTGTTTTTT | CASGKGAGLTGELFF